One and the same sample provided the 7 T cell receptor beta chains below, sequenced in a study of beta chain features in type 1 diabetes. Expressed TCRB transcripts got sequenced, as all isolated RNA was reverse transcribed. Libraries were prepared by immunoSEQ multiplex PCR; TCRdb keeps only in-frame clonotypes and omits some of them. This table holds 300,000 to 400,000 clones, approximately 12% found once. Sequenced material: naive CD4+ T cells from blood. The receptor source for this set is a man aged 18 to 35 in good health.

The chain joins TRBV5-1 to TRBJ1-5, with D perhaps TRBD1 (5 bases). Germline V lookup: CDR1 SGHRS, CDR2 YFSETQ. This CDR3 spans 13 amino acids. Trimming removed 4 bases at V and 7 bases at J, with 12 bases between. CDR3 amino acids: CASSRGVNQPQHF. CDR3 nucleotide sequence: TGCGCCAGCAGCCGGGGGGTAAACCAGCCCCAGCATTTT.

A few counts support this clone. The V and J genes are TRBV7-2 and TRBJ2-5; 8 bases match TRBD2. J was trimmed by 5 bases and V by 2 bases; bases with no gene match: 7. The CDR3 runs 15 residues. Germline V CDR1 and CDR2: SGHTA, FQGNSA. The CDR3 DNA reads TGTGCCAGCAGCTTATTAGCGGGAAAACGGGAGACCCAGTACTTC. It encodes CASSLLAGKRETQYF.

This clone showed up just a few times. The rearrangement links TRBV18 to TRBJ2-1; TRBD1 matches 7 bases. The CDR3 is 15 residues long. V was clipped by 3 bases and J by 4 bases; unmatched bases: 6. The germline V gene encodes CDR1 KGHSH and CDR2 LQKENI. The CDR3 DNA is TGTGCCAGCTCACCGGGAACAGGGGTATACAATGAGCAGTTCTTC. Protein product: CASSPGTGVYNEQFF.

In this sample, this clone turned up a few times. V gene TRBV5-1 combines with J gene TRBJ2-5, with TRBD2 as a possible D gene (6 bases). V was cut by 5 bases and J by 2 bases, with 16 bases left in between. The CDR3 consists of 15 residues. Germline V gene data show CDR1 as SGHRS and CDR2 as YFSETQ. CDR3: CASSFQRAGQETQYF. The CDR3 bases are TGCGCCAGCAGTTTTCAAAGGGCGGGGCAAGAGACCCAGTACTTC.

This clone was recorded at least ten times. V and J are TRBV25-1 and TRBJ1-5, with 10 bases aligning to TRBD1. Trimming took 8 bases from V and 7 from J; bases not matched to a gene: 5. The CDR3 spans 13 residues. Germline CDR1 and CDR2: MGHDK and SYGVNS. CDR3 nucleotide sequence: TGTGCCAGCGGGACAGGGGATTACCAGCCCCAGCATTTT. Protein: CASGTGDYQPQHF.

This clone was found a few times. The V and J genes are TRBV4-3 and TRBJ2-2; 11 positions match TRBD2. Trimming removed 1 base from V and 1 base from J; junction bases left unmatched: 5. The CDR3 has 18 amino acids. Germline values: CDR1 LGHNA, CDR2 YSLEER. For the CDR3, the DNA is TGCGCCAGCAGCCAAGTAACAGGGACTAGCGGGAACACCGGGGAGCTGTTTTTT. Protein: CASSQVTGTSGNTGELFF.

The chain carries TRBV7-2 and TRBJ1-1; maybe TRBD1 (5 bases). V was pared by 5 bases and J by 10 bases, with 14 bases between. Per germline, CDR1 SGHTA and CDR2 FQGNSA. The CDR3 totals 12 residues. The CDR3 DNA reads TGTGCCAGCAGCGTAGGGACTGCTCGAGCTTTCTTT. Translation gives CASSVGTARAFF.